This section outlines one T cell receptor beta chain sequence together with its context. Terminally differentiated effector memory CD45RA+ cells were left out of the naive CD8 fraction, which was CD45RO-negative and positively selected for CCR7. Clones were sequenced by immunoSEQ multiplex PCR, and TCRdb holds only the in-frame ones, with some missing. The sample consists of under 1 million clones, about 96% of them appearing once. This specimen belongs to a study of shared clonotypes between healthy human individuals. The length of the CDR3 is 16 residues. V lost 6 bases to trimming and J lost 2 bases; unmatched junction nucleotides: 9. From germline, CDR1 is MDHEN and CDR2 SYDVKM.

The sample was naive CD8+ T cells sorted from blood. The TCR comes from a man between 25 and 39 years old in good health. V gene TRBV28 combines with J gene TRBJ2-3, with 9 bases identical to TRBD1. CDR3 residues: CASRRNRGRPTDTQYF. The DNA for the CDR3 is TGTGCCAGCAGACGGAACAGGGGGCGACCCACAGATACGCAGTATTTT.